These T cell receptor beta chains were read from a single sample in a study of early T cells in non-severe SARS-CoV-2 infection. TCRdb used MiXCR to reprocess the 5' RACE reads, holding one entry per CDR3 protein. This table holds about 97,000 distinct CDR3 sequences, 9.5% to 12% found once. This specimen was whole blood, taken at baseline. These receptors were collected from an adult who was a healthcare worker with PCR-confirmed SARS-CoV-2 infection or an uninfected control (not recorded which). The CDR3 runs from the conserved cysteine through the conserved F or W. D genes are given only for firm matches. Part of the rows lack a size; the others show once, few, many or a class for expanded clones.

j_gene: TRBJ2-7; v_gene: TRBV29-1; d_gene: NA; abundance: few; CDR3nt: TGCAGCGTTGGGACTGAGAGCTCCTACGAGCAGTACTTC; CDR3aa: CSVGTESSYEQYF
j_gene: TRBJ2-5; v_gene: TRBV5-4; d_gene: NA; abundance: NA; CDR3nt: TGTGCCAGCAGCTTGGTAGGCCAAGAGACCCAGTACTTC; CDR3aa: CASSLVGQETQYF
j_gene: TRBJ1-1; v_gene: TRBV6-5; d_gene: NA; abundance: NA; CDR3nt: TGTGCCAGCAGCCCCTCAGGCGGCCTGGCTTTCTTT; CDR3aa: CASSPSGGLAFF
j_gene: TRBJ1-1; v_gene: TRBV7-3; d_gene: NA; abundance: many; CDR3nt: TGTGCCAGCAGCTTAAGCCGTCATAGGAACACTGAAGCTTTCTTT; CDR3aa: CASSLSRHRNTEAFF
j_gene: TRBJ1-1; v_gene: TRBV7-9; d_gene: NA; abundance: many; CDR3nt: TGTGCCAGCAGCCCAGCGGGATCCATGAACACTGAAGCTTTCTTT; CDR3aa: CASSPAGSMNTEAFF
j_gene: TRBJ1-6; v_gene: TRBV10-3; d_gene: TRBD1; abundance: many; CDR3nt: TGTGCCATCAGTGGGGACAGGGGAGCGTCACCCCTCCACTTT; CDR3aa: CAISGDRGASPLHF
j_gene: TRBJ1-1; v_gene: TRBV5-1; d_gene: NA; abundance: NA; CDR3nt: TGCGCCAGCACCTTTGCCGGGTCGAGGACTGAAGCTTTCTTT; CDR3aa: CASTFAGSRTEAFF
j_gene: TRBJ2-2; v_gene: TRBV27; d_gene: TRBD2; abundance: many; CDR3nt: TGTGCCAGCAGTAAGAGGACTAGCGGGGGCGGCGGGGAGCTGTTTTTT; CDR3aa: CASSKRTSGGGGELFF
j_gene: TRBJ2-1; v_gene: TRBV6-5; d_gene: NA; abundance: NA; CDR3nt: TGTGCCAGCAGTAACTCCTACAATGAGCAGTTCTTC; CDR3aa: CASSNSYNEQFF
j_gene: TRBJ2-1; v_gene: TRBV29-1; d_gene: TRBD2; abundance: few; CDR3nt: TGCAGCGTAGGCGGGACTAGCGGGGGTTCCTACAATGAGCAGTTCTTC; CDR3aa: CSVGGTSGGSYNEQFF
j_gene: TRBJ2-7; v_gene: TRBV3-1; d_gene: TRBD1; abundance: few; CDR3nt: TGTGCCAGCAGCCGAACCGGGACAGGGGACTACGAGCAGTACTTC; CDR3aa: CASSRTGTGDYEQYF
j_gene: TRBJ1-2; v_gene: TRBV7-2; d_gene: NA; abundance: NA; CDR3nt: TGTGCCAGCAGCACCCGGTCTAACTATGGCTACACCTTC; CDR3aa: CASSTRSNYGYTF
j_gene: TRBJ2-5; v_gene: TRBV20-1; d_gene: NA; abundance: few; CDR3nt: TGCAGTGCTGTCATTCCGGGCACCTACGAGGAGACCCAGTACTTC; CDR3aa: CSAVIPGTYEETQYF
j_gene: TRBJ2-2; v_gene: TRBV6-6; d_gene: NA; abundance: few; CDR3nt: TGTGCCAGCAGTTATACGTTCGGGGGGGAGCTGTTTTTT; CDR3aa: CASSYTFGGELFF
j_gene: TRBJ2-1; v_gene: TRBV7-2; d_gene: NA; abundance: many; CDR3nt: TGTGCCAGCAGCTTAGCGAGGTGGCGGGGTAGCTCCTACAATGAGCAGTTCTTC; CDR3aa: CASSLARWRGSSYNEQFF
j_gene: TRBJ2-3; v_gene: TRBV12-3/TRBV12-4; d_gene: NA; abundance: few; CDR3nt: TGTGCCAGCAGTCCGGAGTTGGGTACGCAGTATTTT; CDR3aa: CASSPELGTQYF
j_gene: TRBJ2-1; v_gene: TRBV20-1; d_gene: TRBD2; abundance: few; CDR3nt: TGCAGTGCTAGAGCGACTAGCGGGAGGGCCCCTGGCAATGAGCAGTTCTTC; CDR3aa: CSARATSGRAPGNEQFF
j_gene: TRBJ2-7; v_gene: TRBV21-1; d_gene: NA; abundance: NA; CDR3nt: TGTGCCAGCAGCAACGGGACGGAAACCTACGAGCAGTACTTC; CDR3aa: CASSNGTETYEQYF
j_gene: TRBJ1-1; v_gene: TRBV10-3; d_gene: NA; abundance: NA; CDR3nt: TGTGCCATCAGTGAGTGGACAGACGGCACTGAAGCTTTCTTT; CDR3aa: CAISEWTDGTEAFF
j_gene: TRBJ2-3; v_gene: TRBV10-3; d_gene: TRBD2; abundance: few; CDR3nt: TGTGCCACGGGACTAGCGGGCCAATCGGGCACAGATACGCAGTATTTT; CDR3aa: CATGLAGQSGTDTQYF
j_gene: TRBJ2-1; v_gene: TRBV20-1; d_gene: TRBD2; abundance: NA; CDR3nt: TGCAGTGCTATAGCGGGCCACCGGGGGAATGAGCAGTTCTTC; CDR3aa: CSAIAGHRGNEQFF
j_gene: TRBJ2-5; v_gene: TRBV29-1; d_gene: TRBD1; abundance: few; CDR3nt: TGCAGCGTTGAACGACAGGGTCTAAGGACGTCAGGGGAGACCCAGTACTTC; CDR3aa: CSVERQGLRTSGETQYF
j_gene: TRBJ2-1; v_gene: TRBV12-5; d_gene: NA; abundance: few; CDR3nt: TGTGCTAGTGACCCCGGGACCGATGGTTACAATGAGCAGTTCTTC; CDR3aa: CASDPGTDGYNEQFF
j_gene: TRBJ2-2; v_gene: TRBV20-1; d_gene: TRBD2; abundance: NA; CDR3nt: TGCAGTGCTAGCACTAGCGGGGGATCGAACACCGGGGAGCTGTTTTTT; CDR3aa: CSASTSGGSNTGELFF
j_gene: TRBJ2-7; v_gene: TRBV11-2; d_gene: NA; abundance: few; CDR3nt: TGTGCCAGCAGCTCCCATCGGGAGCAGTACTTC; CDR3aa: CASSSHREQYF
j_gene: TRBJ1-1; v_gene: TRBV7-9; d_gene: NA; abundance: NA; CDR3nt: TGTGCCAGCAGTGGCAGGCAGGGGACTGAAGCTTTCTTT; CDR3aa: CASSGRQGTEAFF
j_gene: TRBJ2-3; v_gene: TRBV6-1; d_gene: TRBD1; abundance: many; CDR3nt: TGTGCCAGCAGGAGCCGACAGGGGGTAGGGACAGATACGCAGTATTTT; CDR3aa: CASRSRQGVGTDTQYF
j_gene: TRBJ2-5; v_gene: TRBV7-8; d_gene: NA; abundance: NA; CDR3nt: TGTGCCAGCAGCGGGCGACTAGGTATACAAGAGACCCAGTACTTC; CDR3aa: CASSGRLGIQETQYF
j_gene: TRBJ2-1; v_gene: TRBV7-2; d_gene: TRBD1; abundance: NA; CDR3nt: TGTGCCAGCAGCAGGGACAGAAACAATGAGCAGTTCTTC; CDR3aa: CASSRDRNNEQFF
j_gene: TRBJ1-4; v_gene: TRBV2; d_gene: TRBD1; abundance: NA; CDR3nt: TGTGCCAGCAGAGACGGGACAGGGAGTGAAAAACTGTTTTTT; CDR3aa: CASRDGTGSEKLFF
j_gene: TRBJ2-5; v_gene: TRBV20-1; d_gene: TRBD2; abundance: few; CDR3nt: TGCAGTGCTAGCGCTAGCGGGAGGGCCGCAGAGACCCAGTACTTC; CDR3aa: CSASASGRAAETQYF
j_gene: TRBJ2-1; v_gene: TRBV9; d_gene: NA; abundance: NA; CDR3nt: TGTGCCAGCAGCCTGACTCCCTCAGTCACCTACAATGAGCAGTTCTTC; CDR3aa: CASSLTPSVTYNEQFF
j_gene: TRBJ1-1; v_gene: TRBV27; d_gene: NA; abundance: NA; CDR3nt: TGTGCCAGCAGTTTGGGCTCTCGGTCGGGGGCGTTAAACATGAACACTGAAGCTTTCTTT; CDR3aa: CASSLGSRSGALNMNTEAFF
j_gene: TRBJ2-2; v_gene: TRBV5-1; d_gene: NA; abundance: few; CDR3nt: TGCGCCAGCTTAGACTCGACCGGGGAGCTGTTTTTT; CDR3aa: CASLDSTGELFF
j_gene: TRBJ1-2; v_gene: TRBV24-1; d_gene: NA; abundance: NA; CDR3nt: TGTGCCACCAGTGAAAGTACAGGGTACTATGGCTACACCTTC; CDR3aa: CATSESTGYYGYTF
j_gene: TRBJ1-5; v_gene: TRBV30; d_gene: NA; abundance: few; CDR3nt: TGTGCCCAAGGGACGGTCAGGCGTCCTAAAATATATAGCAATCAGCCCCAGCATTTT; CDR3aa: CAQGTVRRPKIYSNQPQHF
j_gene: TRBJ1-1; v_gene: TRBV6-1; d_gene: NA; abundance: many; CDR3nt: TGTGCCAGCAGTGAAGCACAGGGGAACACTGAAGCTTTCTTT; CDR3aa: CASSEAQGNTEAFF
j_gene: TRBJ1-2; v_gene: TRBV27; d_gene: TRBD1; abundance: NA; CDR3nt: TGTGCCAGCAGGCCCACAGGGGGCTATGGCCACACCTTC; CDR3aa: CASRPTGGYGHTF
j_gene: TRBJ1-4; v_gene: TRBV12-3/TRBV12-4; d_gene: NA; abundance: few; CDR3nt: TGTGCCAGCAGGAGGACATGGGGGGGTCCTGGTGAAAAACTGTTTTTT; CDR3aa: CASRRTWGGPGEKLFF
j_gene: TRBJ2-1; v_gene: TRBV27; d_gene: TRBD2; abundance: few; CDR3nt: TGTGCCAGCAGTTTAGCGGGAGGGGTATACAATGAGCAGTTCTTC; CDR3aa: CASSLAGGVYNEQFF
j_gene: TRBJ2-7; v_gene: TRBV6-5; d_gene: TRBD1; abundance: few; CDR3nt: TGTGCCAGCAGCACAGGGGAACCCTACGAGCAGTACTTC; CDR3aa: CASSTGEPYEQYF
j_gene: TRBJ1-2; v_gene: TRBV20-1; d_gene: NA; abundance: few; CDR3nt: TGCAGTGCTAGAGAGGCAGTGGCCCGAATGGACAGTAACTATGGCTACACCTTC; CDR3aa: CSAREAVARMDSNYGYTF
j_gene: TRBJ1-6; v_gene: TRBV6-6; d_gene: NA; abundance: few; CDR3nt: TGTGCCAGCAGTGTAAGGGGAGATAATTCACCCCTCCACTTT; CDR3aa: CASSVRGDNSPLHF
j_gene: TRBJ2-1; v_gene: TRBV15; d_gene: NA; abundance: many; CDR3nt: TGTGCCACCAGCAGAGATCTTTGTCGAACTCTAGATGAGCAGTTCTTC; CDR3aa: CATSRDLCRTLDEQFF
j_gene: TRBJ2-3; v_gene: TRBV5-6; d_gene: NA; abundance: few; CDR3nt: TGTGCCAGCAGCTTGTTCTCAGGGGGCACAGATACGCAGTATTTT; CDR3aa: CASSLFSGGTDTQYF
j_gene: TRBJ2-7; v_gene: TRBV20-1; d_gene: TRBD1; abundance: NA; CDR3nt: TGCAGTGCTAGAAACAGGGGGCTGGCTTACGAGCAGTACTTC; CDR3aa: CSARNRGLAYEQYF
j_gene: TRBJ2-3; v_gene: TRBV19; d_gene: NA; abundance: many; CDR3nt: TGTGCCAGTAGTAGGAGGACCACAGGGGGGGCAGATACGCAGTATTTT; CDR3aa: CASSRRTTGGADTQYF
j_gene: TRBJ1-1; v_gene: TRBV5-6; d_gene: TRBD1; abundance: NA; CDR3nt: TGTGCCAGCAGCTTCGTAGGACAGGGCGAAAACACTGAAGCTTTCTTT; CDR3aa: CASSFVGQGENTEAFF